The next 2 T cell receptor beta chains were all read from a single sample in a study of CD8+ T cells in alopecia areata. In each case, RNA was isolated and then reverse transcribed into cDNA as the sequencing template. The method was immunoSEQ multiplex PCR; TCRdb's version includes in-frame clones alone and lacks a portion of them. The sample contains fewer than 110,000 clones, roughly 50% of which appear only once. Sequenced: CD4+ T cells sorted from blood. These receptors came from a human donor in good health.

The chain recombines TRBV30 with TRBJ1-4; no firm D call. The CDR3 totals 11 residues. V was clipped by 3 bases and J by 3 bases, with 2 bases between them. Germline V gene lookup returns CDR1 GTSNPN and CDR2 SVGIG (reference sequence). CDR3 amino acids: CAWRANEKLFF. CDR3 nucleotides: TGTGCCTGGAGAGCTAATGAAAAACTGTTTTTT.

In this sample, this clone turned up once. The chain couples TRBV9 to TRBJ2-5; D may correspond to TRBD1 or TRBD2 (5 bases each). V lost 4 bases and J 2 bases, leaving 15 bases between the germline ends. Per the germline V gene, CDR1 is SGDLS and CDR2 is YYNGEE. The CDR3 spans 15 residues. In nucleotides, the CDR3 is TGTGCCAGCAGCCCCCGAGGGGTAATACAAGAGACCCAGTACTTC. Translated, it gives CASSPRGVIQETQYF.